This paragraph reports one T cell receptor (beta chain). V lost 5 bases and J lost 5, with 12 bases in between. Looked up from germline, CDR1 is SGHNT and CDR2 is YENEEA. The length of the CDR3 is 13 residues. The sample originates from a study of blood T cell repertoires in COVID-19. Study background: COVID-19 samples, acute and convalescent, were from the United States, Italy and Spain. Sources were T cells, B-cell-depleted T cells, or PBMCs; the material itself was cDNA or gDNA.

Measured with immunoSEQ multiplex PCR; TCRdb has only the in-frame clones, and not every one. The sample lists roughly 100,000 clones, 84% occurring once. The material sequenced was peripheral blood. The chain joins TRBV11-3 to TRBJ1-2; the D gene is possibly TRBD1 (5 bases). The sequence came from a man between 60 and 70 years old with acute or convalescent COVID-19. CDR3 bases: TGTGCCAGCAGCCTGGCCGGGGGATATGGCTACACCTTC. Translation: CASSLAGGYGYTF.